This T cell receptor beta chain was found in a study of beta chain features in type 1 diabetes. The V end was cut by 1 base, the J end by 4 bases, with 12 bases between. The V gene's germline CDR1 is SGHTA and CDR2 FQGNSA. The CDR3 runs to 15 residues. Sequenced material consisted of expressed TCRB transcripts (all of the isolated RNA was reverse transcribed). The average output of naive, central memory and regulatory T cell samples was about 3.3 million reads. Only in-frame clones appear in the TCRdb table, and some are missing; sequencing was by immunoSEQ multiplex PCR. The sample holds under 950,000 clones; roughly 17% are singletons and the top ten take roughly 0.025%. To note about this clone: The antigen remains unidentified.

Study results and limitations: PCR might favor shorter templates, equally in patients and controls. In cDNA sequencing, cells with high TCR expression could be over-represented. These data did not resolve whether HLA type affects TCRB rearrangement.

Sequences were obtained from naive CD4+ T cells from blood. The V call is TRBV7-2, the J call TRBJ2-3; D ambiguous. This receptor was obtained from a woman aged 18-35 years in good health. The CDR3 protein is CASSLGRPASDTQYF. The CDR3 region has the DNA TGTGCCAGCAGCTTAGGTCGGCCTGCTTCAGATACGCAGTATTTT. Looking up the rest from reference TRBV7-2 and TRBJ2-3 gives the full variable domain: GAGVSQSPSNKVTEKGKDVELRCDPISGHTALYWYRQSLGQGLEFLIYFQGNSAPDKSGLPSDRFSAERTGGSVSTLTIQRTQQEDSAVYLCASSLGRPASDTQYFGPGTRLTVL.